This TCR beta chain was profiled in a study of cytomegalovirus exposure and HLA in healthy donors. V was cut by 1 base and J by 1 base, with 7 bases left in between. From germline, CDR1 is SGHTA and CDR2 FQGNSA. The CDR3 consists of 14 residues. This clone was detected only once. Its specificity is unknown. Study-wide points: Most likely, a cluster of highly shared sequence variants arose as a sequencing artifact. Reported findings show TCR beta sequences accurately forecast HLA-A and HLA-B alleles in most subjects. A later analysis reportedly found fewer N-insertions in an Asian-associated ancestry cluster than the approximately 660-donor mean.

A multiplex PCR was run with 60 Vbeta primers and 13 Jbeta primers. Sequencing used immunoSEQ multiplex PCR; TCRdb keeps in-frame clones, though not all of them. This sample carries under 130,000 clones, under 80% of them seen once, and the ten largest clones take around 10%. The sample comprised PBMCs. The sequence was collected from a woman under 30 in good health and CMV-seropositive. This chain connects TRBV7-2 to TRBJ2-5; D remains ambiguous. The CDR3 DNA follows: TGTGCCAGCAGCTTAGGAGGCCCCCAAGAGACCCAGTACTTC. Encoded protein: CASSLGGPQETQYF.